The clone carrying this T cell receptor (beta chain) was detected only a few times. What it binds is not known. Per germline, CDR1 MDHEN and CDR2 SYDVKM. Germline trimming cut 8 bases from V and 11 bases from J; bases unmatched to any gene: 3. The CDR3 totals 10 residues. One entry per CDR3 protein results from TCRdb running MiXCR on the reads. The data hold 250,000 or so distinct CDR3 sequences, with 9% to 15% observed a single time. This record belongs to a study of T cell repertoires in cytomegalovirus infection. At the level of the study: From public TCR beta signatures came an indication of both CMV infection and matching HLA type.

Overall study findings and caveats: Cumulative frequency of public TCR beta families picked out carriers of CMV plus the relevant HLA. The ex vivo response showed dominance by HLA-C-restricted CMV-specific TCR beta clonotypes.

The sequenced material came from PBMCs. The sequence was collected from a human donor in good health (CMV status not recorded). Some clones in this sample may be carry-over from other donors' samples. The chain employs TRBV28 and TRBJ1-1, with 9 bases fitting TRBD1. CDR3 sequence (DNA): TGTGCCAGCGGACAGGGGAGGGCTTTCTTT. Its translation: CASGQGRAFF.